The rows below give T cell receptor beta chains drawn from one sample of a study of T cell repertoires in cytomegalovirus infection. TCRdb reprocessed the reads with MiXCR, giving one entry per CDR3 protein. This sample has 250,000 to 300,000 distinct CDR3 sequences; about 20% occur once, and the top ten carry under 25%. Antigens for these TCRs are unknown. Sequencing was performed on cultured PBMCs, taken from culture after CMV antigen stimulation. The source of these receptors is a human donor in good health (CMV status not recorded). Some clones in this sample may be carry-over from other donors' samples. CDR3s include the opening cysteine and the closing phenylalanine or tryptophan. Fields, in order: J gene, clone size, D gene, V gene, CDR3 protein, CDR3 DNA. The D gene is left open where the match is weak. Size tells how often a clone was seen (once, few, many) or the class of an expanded clone, and some rows leave it out.

>TRBJ1-5|few|.|TRBV12-3/TRBV12-4
CASSLTSTNQPQHF
TGTGCCAGCAGTTTAACGTCAACTAATCAGCCCCAGCATTTT
>TRBJ2-7|few|TRBD2|TRBV5-1
CASSLGGGSYEQYF
TGCGCCAGCAGCTTGGGCGGGGGGAGCTACGAGCAGTACTTC
>TRBJ2-5|.|.|TRBV28
CASSSTRKTQYF
TGTGCCAGCAGTTCCACCCGAAAGACCCAGTACTTC
>TRBJ2-2|few|.|TRBV7-3
CASSPLPPGLSRAGELFF
TGTGCCAGCAGCCCCCTCCCCCCGGGACTCTCGAGGGCCGGGGAGCTGTTTTTT
>TRBJ2-1|.|.|TRBV24-1
CATSDSRAHYNEQFF
TGTGCCACCAGTGATTCCCGGGCCCACTACAATGAGCAGTTCTTC
>TRBJ2-1|many|TRBD2|TRBV7-7
CASSPSSGSEYNEQFF
TGTGCCAGCAGCCCCTCTAGCGGGAGTGAGTACAATGAGCAGTTCTTC
>TRBJ1-6|.|.|TRBV3-1
CASSQGPLSPLHF
TGTGCCAGCAGCCAAGGGCCTCTTTCACCCCTCCACTTT
>TRBJ1-1|.|.|TRBV6-2/TRBV6-3
CASSQEGGPPITEAFF
TGTGCCAGCAGTCAGGAAGGGGGACCGCCGATCACTGAAGCTTTCTTT
>TRBJ2-1|.|TRBD2|TRBV20-1
CSARDLLAGTEEQFF
TGCAGTGCTAGAGATCTCCTAGCGGGAACGGAGGAGCAGTTCTTC
>TRBJ2-1|few|.|TRBV7-2
CASSDQMASYNEQFF
TGTGCCAGCAGCGACCAGATGGCCTCCTACAATGAGCAGTTCTTC
>TRBJ1-2|.|TRBD1|TRBV19
CASRDRGRNGYTF
TGTGCCAGTAGGGACAGGGGAAGGAATGGCTACACCTTC
>TRBJ2-2|few|TRBD1|TRBV12-3/TRBV12-4
CASTPPGGLGELFF
TGTGCCAGCACCCCCCCAGGGGGTCTCGGGGAGCTGTTTTTT
>TRBJ2-7|many|.|TRBV12-3/TRBV12-4
CASTPGYDYEQYF
TGTGCCAGCACCCCGGGATATGACTACGAGCAGTACTTC